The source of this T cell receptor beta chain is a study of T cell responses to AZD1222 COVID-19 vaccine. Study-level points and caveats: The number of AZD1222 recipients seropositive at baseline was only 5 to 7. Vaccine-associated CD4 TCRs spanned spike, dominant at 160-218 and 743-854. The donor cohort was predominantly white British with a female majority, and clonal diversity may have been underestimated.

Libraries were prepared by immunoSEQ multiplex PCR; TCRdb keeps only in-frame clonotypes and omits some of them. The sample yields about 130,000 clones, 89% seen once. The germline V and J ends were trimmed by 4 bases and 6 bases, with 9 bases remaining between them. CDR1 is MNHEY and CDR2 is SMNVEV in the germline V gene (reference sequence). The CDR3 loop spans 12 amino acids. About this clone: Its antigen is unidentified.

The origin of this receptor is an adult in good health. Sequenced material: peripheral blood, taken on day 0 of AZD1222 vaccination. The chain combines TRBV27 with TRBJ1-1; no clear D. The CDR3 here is CASSSMAAEAFF. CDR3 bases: TGTGCCAGCAGTTCCATGGCGGCTGAAGCTTTCTTT.